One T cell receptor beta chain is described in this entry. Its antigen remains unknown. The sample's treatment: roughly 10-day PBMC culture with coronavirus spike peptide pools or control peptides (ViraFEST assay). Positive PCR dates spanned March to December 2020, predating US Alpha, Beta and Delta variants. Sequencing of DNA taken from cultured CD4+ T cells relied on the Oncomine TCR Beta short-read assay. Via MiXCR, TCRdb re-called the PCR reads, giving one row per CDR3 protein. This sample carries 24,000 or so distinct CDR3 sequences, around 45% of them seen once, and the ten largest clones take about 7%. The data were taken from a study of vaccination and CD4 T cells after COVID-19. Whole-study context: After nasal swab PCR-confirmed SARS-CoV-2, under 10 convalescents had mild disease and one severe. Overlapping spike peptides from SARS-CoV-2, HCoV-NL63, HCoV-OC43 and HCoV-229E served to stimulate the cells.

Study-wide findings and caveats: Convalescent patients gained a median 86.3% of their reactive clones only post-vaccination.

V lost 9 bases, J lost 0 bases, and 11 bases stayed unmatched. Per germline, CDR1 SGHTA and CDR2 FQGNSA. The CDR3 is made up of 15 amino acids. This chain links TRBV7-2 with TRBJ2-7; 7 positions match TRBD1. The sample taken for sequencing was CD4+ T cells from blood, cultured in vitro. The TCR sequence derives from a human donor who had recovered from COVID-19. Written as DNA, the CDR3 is TGTGCCAGTTTGGATCGACAGGGCTACTCCTACGAGCAGTACTTC. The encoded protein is CASLDRQGYSYEQYF.